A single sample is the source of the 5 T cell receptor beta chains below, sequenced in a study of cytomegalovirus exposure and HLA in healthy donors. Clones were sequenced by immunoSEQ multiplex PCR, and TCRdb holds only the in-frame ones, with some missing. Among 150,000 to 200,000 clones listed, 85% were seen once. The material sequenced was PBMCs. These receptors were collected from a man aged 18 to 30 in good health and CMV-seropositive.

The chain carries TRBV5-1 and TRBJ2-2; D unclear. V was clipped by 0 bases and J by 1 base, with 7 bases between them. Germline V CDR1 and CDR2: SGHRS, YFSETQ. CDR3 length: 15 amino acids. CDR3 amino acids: CASSLDSQNTGELFF. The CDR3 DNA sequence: TGCGCCAGCAGCTTGGACAGTCAGAACACCGGGGAGCTGTTTTTT.

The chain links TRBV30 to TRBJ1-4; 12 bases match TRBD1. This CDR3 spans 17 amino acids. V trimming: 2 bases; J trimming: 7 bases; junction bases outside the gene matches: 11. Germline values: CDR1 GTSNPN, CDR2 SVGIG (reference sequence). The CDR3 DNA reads TGTGCCTGGAGTCCCGCTGGGACAGGGGGCTTGGGTGAAAAACTGTTTTTT. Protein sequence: CAWSPAGTGGLGEKLFF.

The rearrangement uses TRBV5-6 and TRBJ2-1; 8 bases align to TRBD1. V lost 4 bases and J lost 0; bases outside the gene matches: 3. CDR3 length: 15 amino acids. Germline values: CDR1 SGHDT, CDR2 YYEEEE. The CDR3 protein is CASSRQGNSYNEQFF. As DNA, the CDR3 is TGTGCCAGCAGCAGACAGGGGAACTCCTACAATGAGCAGTTCTTC.

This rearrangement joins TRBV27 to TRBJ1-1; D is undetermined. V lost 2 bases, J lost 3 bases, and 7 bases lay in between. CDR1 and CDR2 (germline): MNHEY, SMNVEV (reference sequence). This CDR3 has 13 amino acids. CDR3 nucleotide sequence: TGTGCCAGCAGTTTAAGGAGAGACACTGAAGCTTTCTTT. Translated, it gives CASSLRRDTEAFF.

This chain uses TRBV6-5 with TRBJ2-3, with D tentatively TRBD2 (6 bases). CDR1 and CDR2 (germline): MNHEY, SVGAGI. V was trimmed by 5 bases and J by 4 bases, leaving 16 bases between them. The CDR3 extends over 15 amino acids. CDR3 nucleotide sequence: TGTGCCAGCAGTCCCACCGAGACTAGTTCAGATACGCAGTATTTT. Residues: CASSPTETSSDTQYF.